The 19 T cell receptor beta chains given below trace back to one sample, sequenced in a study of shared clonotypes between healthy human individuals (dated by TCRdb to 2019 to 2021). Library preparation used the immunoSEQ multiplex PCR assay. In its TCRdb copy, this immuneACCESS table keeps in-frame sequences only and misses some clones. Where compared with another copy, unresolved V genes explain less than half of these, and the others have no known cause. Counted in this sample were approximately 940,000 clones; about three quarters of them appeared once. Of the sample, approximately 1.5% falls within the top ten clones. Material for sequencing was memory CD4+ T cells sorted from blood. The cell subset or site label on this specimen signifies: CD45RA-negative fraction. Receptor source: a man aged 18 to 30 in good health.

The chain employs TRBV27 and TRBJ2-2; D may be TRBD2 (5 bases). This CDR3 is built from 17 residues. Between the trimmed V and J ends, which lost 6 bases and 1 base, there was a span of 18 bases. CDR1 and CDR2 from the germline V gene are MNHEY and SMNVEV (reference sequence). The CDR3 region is CASSSVLWGVNTGELFF. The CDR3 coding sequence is TGTGCCAGCAGCTCGGTTCTGTGGGGAGTGAACACCGGGGAGCTGTTTTTT.

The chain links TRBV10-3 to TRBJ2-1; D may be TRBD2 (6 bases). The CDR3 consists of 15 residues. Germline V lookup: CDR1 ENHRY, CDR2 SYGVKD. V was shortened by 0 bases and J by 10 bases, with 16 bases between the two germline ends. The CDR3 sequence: CAISESGGRLPEQFF. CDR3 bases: TGTGCCATCAGTGAGTCTGGGGGGAGGCTCCCGGAGCAGTTCTTC.

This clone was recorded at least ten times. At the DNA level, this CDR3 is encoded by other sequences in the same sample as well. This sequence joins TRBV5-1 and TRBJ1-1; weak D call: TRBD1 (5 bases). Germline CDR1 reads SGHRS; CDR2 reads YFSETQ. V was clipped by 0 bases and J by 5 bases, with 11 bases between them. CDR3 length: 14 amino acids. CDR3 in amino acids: CASSLAGGGTEAFF. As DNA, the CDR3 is TGCGCCAGCAGCTTGGCGGGGGGAGGAACTGAAGCTTTCTTT.

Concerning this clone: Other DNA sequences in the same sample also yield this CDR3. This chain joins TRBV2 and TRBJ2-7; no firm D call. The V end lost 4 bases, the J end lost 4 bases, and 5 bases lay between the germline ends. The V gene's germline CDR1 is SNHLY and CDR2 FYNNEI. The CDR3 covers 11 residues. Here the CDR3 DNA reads TGTGCCAGCAGTGTTCAATACGAGCAGTACTTC. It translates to CASSVQYEQYF.

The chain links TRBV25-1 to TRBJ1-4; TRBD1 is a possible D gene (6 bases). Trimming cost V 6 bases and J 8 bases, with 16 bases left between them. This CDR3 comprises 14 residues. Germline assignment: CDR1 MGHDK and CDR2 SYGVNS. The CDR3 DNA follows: TGTGCCAGCAGGACTTCGTCAGGGGAAGAAAAACTGTTTTTT. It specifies CASRTSSGEEKLFF.

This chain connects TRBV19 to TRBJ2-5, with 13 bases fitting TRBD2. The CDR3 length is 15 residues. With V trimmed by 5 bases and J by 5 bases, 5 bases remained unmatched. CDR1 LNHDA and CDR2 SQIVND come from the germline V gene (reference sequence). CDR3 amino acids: CASSATSGGAETQYF. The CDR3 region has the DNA TGTGCCAGTAGTGCAACTAGCGGGGGGGCTGAGACCCAGTACTTC. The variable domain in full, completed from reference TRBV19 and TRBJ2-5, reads DGGITQSPKYLFRKEGQNVTLSCEQNLNHDAMYWYRQDPGQGLRLIYYSQIVNDFQKGDIAEGYSVSREKKESFPLTVTSAQKNPTAFYLCASSATSGGAETQYFGPGTRLLVL.

CDR3 sequence: CASSPGREKETQYF. In DNA, the CDR3 is TGTGCCAGCTCACCAGGACGGGAAAAAGAGACCCAGTACTTC. The chain couples TRBV18 to TRBJ2-5; possible D gene TRBD2, 5 bases. V lost 2 bases, J lost 3 bases, and 10 bases lay in between. Germline V lookup: CDR1 KGHSH, CDR2 LQKENI. The CDR3 runs to 14 residues.

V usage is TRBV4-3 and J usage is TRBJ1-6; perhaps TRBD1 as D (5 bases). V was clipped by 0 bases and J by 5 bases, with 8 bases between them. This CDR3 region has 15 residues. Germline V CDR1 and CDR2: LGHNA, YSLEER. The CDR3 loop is CASSQDNRNNSPLHF. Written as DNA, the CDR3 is TGCGCCAGCAGCCAAGATAACAGGAATAATTCACCCCTCCACTTT.

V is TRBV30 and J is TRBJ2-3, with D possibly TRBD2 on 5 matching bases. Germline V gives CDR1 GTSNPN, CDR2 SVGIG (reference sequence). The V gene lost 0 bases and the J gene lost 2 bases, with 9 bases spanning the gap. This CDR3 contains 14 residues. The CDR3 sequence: CAWSVGGFTDTQYF. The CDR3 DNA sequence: TGTGCCTGGAGTGTAGGCGGGTTCACAGATACGCAGTATTTT.

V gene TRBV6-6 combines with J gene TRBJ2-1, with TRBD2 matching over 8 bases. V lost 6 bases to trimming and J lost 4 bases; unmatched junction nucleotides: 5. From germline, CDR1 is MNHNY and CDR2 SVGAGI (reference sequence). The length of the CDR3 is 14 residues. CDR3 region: CASSRGGLYNEQFF. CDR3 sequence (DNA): TGTGCCAGCAGCCGCGGGGGGCTTTACAATGAGCAGTTCTTC.

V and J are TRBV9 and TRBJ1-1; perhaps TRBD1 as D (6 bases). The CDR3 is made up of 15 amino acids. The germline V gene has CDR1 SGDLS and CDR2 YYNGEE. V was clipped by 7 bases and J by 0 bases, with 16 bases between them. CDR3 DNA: TGTGCCAGCGGGCCACAGGGAAGCATGAACACTGAAGCTTTCTTT. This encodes CASGPQGSMNTEAFF. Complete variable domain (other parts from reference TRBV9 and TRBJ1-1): DSGVTQTPKHLITATGQRVTLRCSPRSGDLSVYWYQQSLDQGLQFLIQYYNGEERAKGNILERFSAQQFPDLHSELNLSSLELGDSALYFCASGPQGSMNTEAFFGQGTRLTVV.

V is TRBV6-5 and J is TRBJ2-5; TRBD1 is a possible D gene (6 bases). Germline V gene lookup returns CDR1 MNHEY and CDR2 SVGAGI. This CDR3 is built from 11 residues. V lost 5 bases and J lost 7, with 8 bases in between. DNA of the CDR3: TGTGCCAGCAGTAACAGGGTGACCCAGTACTTC. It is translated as CASSNRVTQYF.

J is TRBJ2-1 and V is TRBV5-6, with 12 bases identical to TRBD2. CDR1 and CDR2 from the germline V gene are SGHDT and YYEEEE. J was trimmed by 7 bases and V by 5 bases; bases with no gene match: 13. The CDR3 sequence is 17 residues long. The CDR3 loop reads CASSFGVTSGGWNEQFF. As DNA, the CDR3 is TGTGCCAGCAGTTTTGGGGTGACTAGCGGGGGATGGAATGAGCAGTTCTTC.

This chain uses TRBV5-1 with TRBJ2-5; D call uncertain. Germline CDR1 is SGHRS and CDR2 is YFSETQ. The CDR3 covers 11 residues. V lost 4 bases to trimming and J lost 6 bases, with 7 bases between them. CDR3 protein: CASSILQTQYF. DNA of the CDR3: TGCGCCAGCAGCATCCTGCAGACCCAGTACTTC.

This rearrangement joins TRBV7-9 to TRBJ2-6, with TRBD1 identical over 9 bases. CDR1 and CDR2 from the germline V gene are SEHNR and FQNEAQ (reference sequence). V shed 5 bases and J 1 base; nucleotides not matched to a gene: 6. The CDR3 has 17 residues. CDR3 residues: CASSRGGQGSGANVLTF. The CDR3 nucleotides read TGTGCCAGCAGCCGAGGGGGACAGGGTTCTGGGGCCAACGTCCTGACTTTC.

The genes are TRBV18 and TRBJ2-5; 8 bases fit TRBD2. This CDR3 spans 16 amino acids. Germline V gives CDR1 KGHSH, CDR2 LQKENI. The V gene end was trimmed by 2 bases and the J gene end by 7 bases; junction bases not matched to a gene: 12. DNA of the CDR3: TGTGCCAGCTCACCAATTTCCAGCGGGGGTCCCGGGACCCAGTACTTC. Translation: CASSPISSGGPGTQYF.

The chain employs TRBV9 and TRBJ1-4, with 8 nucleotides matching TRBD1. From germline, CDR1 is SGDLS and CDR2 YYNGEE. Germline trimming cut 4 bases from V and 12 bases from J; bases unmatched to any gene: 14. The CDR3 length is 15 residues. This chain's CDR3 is CASSKNGQGGEELFF. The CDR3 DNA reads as TGTGCCAGCAGCAAGAATGGACAGGGAGGTGAGGAACTGTTTTTT.

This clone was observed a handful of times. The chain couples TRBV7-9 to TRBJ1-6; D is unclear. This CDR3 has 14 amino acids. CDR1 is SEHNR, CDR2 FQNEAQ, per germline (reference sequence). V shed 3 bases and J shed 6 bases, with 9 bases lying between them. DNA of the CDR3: TGTGCCAGCAGCTTCTGGCAGTTTAATTCACCCCTCCACTTT. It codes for CASSFWQFNSPLHF.

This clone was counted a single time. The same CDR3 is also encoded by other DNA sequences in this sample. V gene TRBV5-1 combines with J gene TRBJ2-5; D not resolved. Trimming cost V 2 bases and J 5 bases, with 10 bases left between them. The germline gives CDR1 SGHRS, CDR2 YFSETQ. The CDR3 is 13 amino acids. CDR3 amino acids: CASSFGPEETQYF. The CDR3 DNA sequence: TGCGCCAGCAGCTTTGGGCCAGAGGAGACCCAGTACTTC.